Listed below are T cell receptor beta chains from one sample, sequenced in a study of cytomegalovirus exposure and HLA in healthy donors. The protocol was immunoSEQ multiplex PCR, while the TCRdb copy is restricted to in-frame clones and leaves out a portion. The table has about 200,000 clones, under 70% seen once. The sample taken for sequencing was PBMCs. Every receptor here comes from a man aged 40-50 years in good health and CMV-seropositive. The CDR3 runs from the conserved cysteine through the conserved F or W. D genes are given only for firm matches. Part of the rows lack a size; the others show once, few, many or a class for expanded clones.

>TRBJ2-7|-|TRBV21-1|-
CASPAGQEQYF
TGTGCCAGCCCCGCAGGCCAGGAGCAGTACTTC
>TRBJ2-1|TRBD1|TRBV9|-
CASSPGQGADEQFF
TGTGCCAGCAGCCCAGGACAGGGGGCCGATGAGCAGTTCTTC
>TRBJ2-2|TRBD2|TRBV2|-
CASSRASGANTGELFF
TGTGCCAGCAGCCGGGCTAGCGGGGCGAACACCGGGGAGCTGTTTTTT
>TRBJ2-7|TRBD1|TRBV27|-
CASSAGSGGFKQYF
TGTGCCAGCAGTGCCGGGTCAGGGGGTTTTAAGCAGTACTTC
>TRBJ1-6|TRBD1|TRBV11-2|once
CASSLAGTVQTPLHF
TGTGCCAGCAGCTTGGCCGGGACAGTCCAAACACCCCTCCACTTT
>TRBJ2-2|-|TRBV12-5|-
CASGLSAVAVNTGELFF
TGTGCTAGTGGTTTAAGCGCCGTGGCGGTGAACACCGGGGAGCTGTTTTTT
>TRBJ1-2|-|TRBV2|-
CASSPRSYGYTF
TGTGCCAGCAGTCCTCGGTCCTATGGCTACACCTTC
>TRBJ2-3|TRBD2|TRBV5-4|-
CASSFQRGGGSDTQYF
TGTGCCAGCAGCTTTCAGCGGGGGGGCGGGTCGGATACGCAGTATTTT
>TRBJ1-5|TRBD1|TRBV5-4|-
CASSRDRGEPQHF
TGTGCCAGCAGCAGGGACAGGGGGGAGCCCCAGCATTTT
>TRBJ1-2|-|TRBV6-1|-
CASSVRTDNYGYTF
TGTGCCAGCAGTGTAAGGACAGATAACTATGGCTACACCTTC
>TRBJ1-4|-|TRBV6-6|-
CASSYGGALQKLFF
TGTGCCAGCAGTTACGGGGGGGCGCTGCAAAAACTGTTTTTT
>TRBJ2-7|-|TRBV27|-
CASSSRTVGSYEQYF
TGTGCCAGCAGTTCACGGACAGTCGGGTCCTACGAGCAGTACTTC
>TRBJ1-2|-|TRBV11-2|-
CASSLGGEANYGYTF
TGTGCCAGCAGCTTAGGGGGGGAGGCGAACTATGGCTACACCTTC
>TRBJ2-5|TRBD2|TRBV6-5|-
CASSYSTSGEETQYF
TGTGCCAGCAGTTACTCTACTAGCGGAGAAGAGACCCAGTACTTC
>TRBJ2-3|TRBD1|TRBV5-1|-
CASSYRQGSYGTDTQYF
TGCGCCAGCAGCTACCGACAGGGTTCTTACGGCACAGATACGCAGTATTTT
>TRBJ1-3|TRBD1|TRBV6-1|-
CASSAGVTGENTIYF
TGTGCCAGCAGTGCCGGAGTGACAGGGGAAAACACCATATATTTT
>TRBJ2-3|TRBD1|TRBV7-3|-
CASSWGQFSTDTQYF
TGTGCCAGCAGCTGGGGACAGTTTAGCACAGATACGCAGTATTTT